The clone carrying this T cell receptor (beta chain) was seen many times. Its target is not known. Molecular barcoded adaptors covering alpha/delta and beta/gamma chains were used on approximately 400 ng RNA. TCRdb reprocessed the reads with MiXCR, giving one entry per CDR3 protein. Of roughly 90,000 distinct CDR3 sequences listed, over 9% are singletons. The data were taken from a study of read filtering for tumor transcriptome and immune sequencing. Across the whole study: Patients were some 16 male and about 15 female, mean age 65.9 years, range 47 to 80. Revised staging placed eight or nine patients in R-ISS I, 15 to 20 in II, more than 5 in III. Points from the study as a whole: IR-seq and RNA-seq agreed better without single-read clonotypes. RNA-seq captured clonotypes less deeply and reliably than IR-seq.

Between the trimmed V and J ends, which lost 5 bases and 2 bases, there was a span of 11 bases. The V gene's germline CDR1 is KGHSH and CDR2 LQKENI. CDR3 length: 14 amino acids. Sequencing input: a population of CD138-negative cells sorted from bone marrow. The receptor was isolated from a donor at least 40 years old with multiple myeloma. J is TRBJ2-3 and V is TRBV18; D remains unclear. The DNA of the CDR3 is TGTGCCAGCTCAAAGACCCCCTCCACAGATACGCAGTATTTT. As protein: CASSKTPSTDTQYF. The full variable domain, its missing parts supplied by reference TRBV18 and TRBJ2-3, is NAGVMQNPRHLVRRRGQEARLRCSPMKGHSHVYWYRQLPEEGLKFMVYLQKENIIDESGMPKERFSAEFPKEGPSILRIQQVVRGDSAAYFCASSKTPSTDTQYFGPGTRLTVL.